A single sample is the source of the 14 T cell receptor beta chains below, sequenced in a study of OX40 agonist ivuxolimab in advanced cancers. Libraries were made using the immunoSEQ multiplex PCR assay. Imported from immuneACCESS, the table was reduced by TCRdb to in-frame sequences with V and J called. These copies leave out some clones; in studies compared against another copy, an unresolved V gene accounts for under half, and the cause of the remainder is not known. This sample gives tens of thousands of clones in total; approximately 90% of them show up just once. About 7.7% of the sample goes to the ten largest clones. This specimen was CD4+ or CD8+ T cells sorted from blood, taken in a trial of the OX40 agonist ivuxolimab. These receptors were taken from an adult with an advanced solid tumor such as melanoma, head and neck, liver or kidney cancer.

The chain carries TRBV10-1 and TRBJ2-7, with 7 bases lining up with TRBD2. Germline CDR1 and CDR2: WNHNN and SYGVQD (reference sequence). V was pared by 3 bases and J by 2 bases, with 7 bases of the junction left unmatched. The CDR3 totals 15 residues. CDR3 region: CASSDRGGSPYEQYF. In DNA form, the CDR3 reads TGCGCCAGCAGTGACCGGGGCGGGAGCCCCTACGAGCAGTACTTC.

This chain connects TRBV9 to TRBJ1-6; D uncertain. Germline CDR1 and CDR2: SGDLS and YYNGEE. This CDR3 is built from 12 residues. Trimming cost V 3 bases and J 10 bases, with 8 bases left between them. CDR3 sequence: CASSADESPLHF. CDR3 nucleotides: TGTGCCAGCAGCGCCGACGAATCACCCCTCCACTTT.

The chain combines TRBV11-2 with TRBJ1-6; D ambiguous. CDR1 and CDR2 (germline): SGHAT, FQNNGV. This CDR3 is built from 12 residues. The V end was cut by 5 bases, the J end by 6 bases, with 5 bases between. The CDR3 spells CASSLRNSPLHF. DNA for the CDR3: TGTGCCAGCAGCCTACGTAATTCACCCCTCCACTTT.

The rearrangement uses TRBV7-8 and TRBJ2-7, with 10 bases fitting TRBD1. CDR1 and CDR2 from the germline V gene are SGHVS and FQNEAQ. The CDR3 is 15 amino acids. The V and J ends lost 3 bases and 4 bases, in that order; junction bases with no gene match: 6. The CDR3 bases are TGTGCCAGCAGCTTTCCCGGACAGGGGGTATACGAGCAGTACTTC. Its protein is CASSFPGQGVYEQYF.

This clone was seen ten or more times. The chain combines TRBV28 with TRBJ1-1; perhaps TRBD1 as D (6 bases). In germline, CDR1 is MDHEN, CDR2 SYDVKM. Trimming pared 4 bases from V and 5 bases from J, leaving 14 bases between. The CDR3 has 14 residues. The chain's CDR3 is CASSSPQGATEAFF. CDR3 in DNA: TGTGCCAGCAGTTCACCACAGGGAGCGACTGAAGCTTTCTTT.

As for this clone: Distinct nucleotide sequences in the sample also encode this CDR3. The CDR3 region is CASSPQGGSYEQYF. CDR3 in DNA: TGCGCCAGCAGCCCCCAGGGGGGCTCCTACGAGCAGTACTTC. The rearrangement uses TRBV5-1 and TRBJ2-7; possible D gene TRBD1, 7 bases. Trimming left V 4 bases short and J 0 bases short, with 11 bases between. The CDR3 extends over 14 amino acids. Germline lookup yields CDR1 SGHRS and CDR2 YFSETQ. Drawing the rest from reference TRBV5-1 and TRBJ2-7, the complete variable domain is KAGVTQTPRYLIKTRGQQVTLSCSPISGHRSVSWYQQTPGQGLQFLFEYFSETQRNKGNFPGRFSGRQFSNSRSEMNVSTLELGDSALYLCASSPQGGSYEQYFGPGTRLTVT.

This sequence joins TRBV30 and TRBJ2-7; no clear D. Germline V lookup: CDR1 GTSNPN, CDR2 SVGIG (reference sequence). The CDR3 consists of 14 residues. The V and J ends lost 1 base and 5 bases respectively, with 15 bases between them. CDR3 sequence (DNA): TGTGCCTGGAGTGACCCCCTGTTTGGGAACGAGCAGTACTTC. Translating it yields CAWSDPLFGNEQYF.

CDR3 DNA sequence: TGTGCCAGCAGGTCCGCTCGGGGGAGGAATGGCGAGCAGTACTTC. It specifies CASRSARGRNGEQYF. The chain joins TRBV11-2 to TRBJ2-7, with a weak D call TRBD2 (6 bases). This CDR3 contains 15 residues. Trimming took off 6 bases at V and 6 bases at J, with 21 bases between the two ends. Germline CDR1 is SGHAT and CDR2 is FQNNGV. Drawing the rest from reference TRBV11-2 and TRBJ2-7, the complete variable domain is EAGVAQSPRYKIIEKRQSVAFWCNPISGHATLYWYQQILGQGPKLLIQFQNNGVVDDSQLPKDRFSAERLKGVDSTLKIQPAKLEDSAVYLCASRSARGRNGEQYFGPGTRLTVT.

The J gene is TRBJ2-7, the V gene TRBV6-6; 8 nucleotides match TRBD1. V lost 5 bases to trimming and J lost 5 bases; unmatched junction nucleotides: 14. Germline CDR1 is MNHNY and CDR2 is SVGAGI (reference sequence). CDR3 length: 16 residues. The CDR3 DNA follows: TGTGCCAGCAGTAGCCCCGCCGGGACAGGTCGCCACGAGCAGTACTTC. Amino acids: CASSSPAGTGRHEQYF.

This chain connects TRBV10-3 to TRBJ1-1, with 7 bases aligning to TRBD1. CDR3 length: 14 residues. CDR1 is ENHRY, CDR2 SYGVKD, per germline. V was pared by 3 bases and J by 4 bases, with 5 bases of the junction left unmatched. CDR3 coding DNA: TGTGCCATCAGTGACCCGACAGGGCCCACTGAAGCTTTCTTT. Protein product: CAISDPTGPTEAFF.

This chain connects TRBV19 to TRBJ1-6, with D hard to call. The CDR3 sequence is 14 residues long. Trimming took off 7 bases at V and 7 bases at J, with 14 bases between the two ends. CDR1 and CDR2 from the germline V gene are LNHDA and SQIVND (reference sequence). The CDR3 protein is CASTRLVGNSPLHF. CDR3 bases: TGTGCCAGTACCCGACTTGTGGGAAATTCACCCCTCCACTTT.

Turning to this clone: One end of the junction varies from germline; a read error may be responsible. The V and J genes are TRBV19 and TRBJ2-1; the D gene could be TRBD1 or TRBD2 (6 bases each). The CDR3 has 13 amino acids. Germline CDR1 and CDR2: LNHDA and SQIVND (reference sequence). CDR3 loop: CASSIGGDNEQFF. The CDR3 nucleotides are TGTGCCAGTAGTATAGGCGGGGACAACGAGCAGTTCTTC.

This clone has more than one count but fewer than ten. This chain joins TRBV5-1 and TRBJ1-5; 7 bases map to TRBD1. From germline, CDR1 is SGHRS and CDR2 YFSETQ. Trimming took 4 bases from V and 2 from J; bases not matched to a gene: 3. The CDR3 runs 14 residues. The DNA for the CDR3 is TGCGCCAGCAGCCCCGGGACAGGCAATCAGCCCCAGCATTTT. Its protein is CASSPGTGNQPQHF. The entire variable domain, with the rest obtained from reference TRBV5-1 and TRBJ1-5, is as follows: KAGVTQTPRYLIKTRGQQVTLSCSPISGHRSVSWYQQTPGQGLQFLFEYFSETQRNKGNFPGRFSGRQFSNSRSEMNVSTLELGDSALYLCASSPGTGNQPQHFGDGTRLSIL.

This clone was recorded only once. The chain couples TRBV5-4 to TRBJ2-5, with D perhaps TRBD1 (5 bases). The V gene lost 1 base and the J gene lost 9 bases, with 16 bases spanning the gap. Germline assignment: CDR1 SGHNT and CDR2 YYREEE (reference sequence). This CDR3 has 14 amino acids. Here the CDR3 reads CASSLRGGSRSQYF. In DNA, the CDR3 is TGTGCCAGCAGCTTGAGGGGCGGTTCAAGGTCCCAGTACTTC.